The 5 T cell receptor beta chains below all came from one sample that was sequenced in a study of identical twins. TCRdb reprocessed the 5' RACE reads with MiXCR, giving one entry per CDR3 protein. The sample lists a few hundred thousand distinct CDR3 sequences; 24% were seen once. A further study also used this sample, focusing on T cells expressing NK-cell markers.

The specimen sequenced was CD4+ T cells sorted from blood. The receptor set was obtained from a woman between 18 and 30 years old in good health.

As for this clonotype: A much larger clone is a single base away; this may be a read error. The DNA is omitted, as the CDR3 cannot be located on it reliably, and the CDR3 follows TCRdb's listing. This sequence joins TRBV6-1 and TRBJ2-6. A total of 15 residues make up the CDR3, ends included. The germline V gene has CDR1 MNHNS and CDR2 SASEGT. The CDR3 here is CASGLFGSGANVPTF.

This clonotype has only a few counts. The chain is built from TRBV6-2 or TRBV6-3 and TRBJ1-2; 7 nucleotides agree with TRBD1. Trimming took 6 bases from V and 6 from J; bases not matched to a gene: 7. CDR3 length: 13 residues. The V gene's germline CDR1 is MNHEY and CDR2 SVGEGT. The chain's CDR3 is CASRDGQVHGYTF. CDR3 bases: TGTGCCAGCAGGGACGGACAGGTTCATGGCTACACCTTC.

This clonotype was counted ten times or more. This chain uses TRBV12-3 or TRBV12-4 with TRBJ2-1; D is ambiguous. V was clipped by 3 bases and J by 0 bases, with 9 bases between them. The CDR3 covers 15 residues. This CDR3 is CASSFREGSYNEQFF. The CDR3, as DNA: TGTGCCAGCAGTTTTCGAGAAGGCTCCTACAATGAGCAGTTCTTC.

This clonotype was counted only a few times. The J gene is TRBJ2-3, the V gene TRBV11-3; 7 bases agree with TRBD2. The germline gives CDR1 SGHNT, CDR2 YENEEA. J gave up 3 bases and V 4 bases, and 7 bases lay outside the gene matches. The CDR3 runs to 15 residues. The CDR3 DNA is TGTGCCAGCAGCTCTCCGGGGGGAGGTACAGATACGCAGTATTTT. It translates to CASSSPGGGTDTQYF. The whole variable domain, remainder taken from reference TRBV11-3 and TRBJ2-3, is EAGVVQSPRYKIIEKKQPVAFWCNPISGHNTLYWYLQNLGQGPELLIRYENEEAVDDSQLPKDRFSAERLKGVDSTLKIQPAELGDSAVYLCASSSPGGGTDTQYFGPGTRLTVL.

This rearrangement joins TRBV11-3 to TRBJ2-1; D is undetermined. The V gene lost 6 bases and the J gene lost 3 bases, with 9 bases spanning the gap. This CDR3 spans 13 amino acids. Per the germline V gene, CDR1 is SGHNT and CDR2 is YENEEA. CDR3 bases: TGTGCCAGCAGGTTTTCCGACTACAATGAGCAGTTCTTC. It translates to CASRFSDYNEQFF.